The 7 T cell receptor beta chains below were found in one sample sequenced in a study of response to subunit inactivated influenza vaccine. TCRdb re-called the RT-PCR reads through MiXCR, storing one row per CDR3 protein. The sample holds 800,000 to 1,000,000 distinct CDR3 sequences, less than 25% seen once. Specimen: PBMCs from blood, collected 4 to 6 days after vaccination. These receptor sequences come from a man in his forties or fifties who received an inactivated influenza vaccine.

The CDR3 loop is CASSYLDRGTYGYTF. The CDR3 DNA follows: TGTGCCAGCAGTTATCTGGACAGGGGGACCTATGGCTACACCTTC. V gene TRBV6-2 or TRBV6-3 combines with J gene TRBJ1-2; TRBD1 matches 10 bases. The V and J ends lost 3 bases and 4 bases, in that order; junction bases with no gene match: 5. Germline V gene sequence: CDR1 MNHEY, CDR2 SVGEGT. This CDR3 region has 15 residues.

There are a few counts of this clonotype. The CDR3 DNA reads TGTGCCAGCAGACGAACTGGATGGGGAAACATTCAGTACTTC. Encoded protein: CASRRTGWGNIQYF. The V and J genes are TRBV6-2 or TRBV6-3 and TRBJ2-4; D not resolved. Per the germline V gene, CDR1 is MNHEY and CDR2 is SVGEGT. V was cut by 6 bases and J by 6 bases, with 15 bases left in between. This CDR3 is built from 14 residues.

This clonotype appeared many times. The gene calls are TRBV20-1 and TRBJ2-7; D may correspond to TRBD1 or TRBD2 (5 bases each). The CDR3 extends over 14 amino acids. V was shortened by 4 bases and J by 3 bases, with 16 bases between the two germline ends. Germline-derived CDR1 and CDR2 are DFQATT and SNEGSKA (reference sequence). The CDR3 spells CSATTGIRDYEQYF. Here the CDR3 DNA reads TGCAGTGCTACTACCGGGATCAGGGACTACGAGCAGTACTTC.

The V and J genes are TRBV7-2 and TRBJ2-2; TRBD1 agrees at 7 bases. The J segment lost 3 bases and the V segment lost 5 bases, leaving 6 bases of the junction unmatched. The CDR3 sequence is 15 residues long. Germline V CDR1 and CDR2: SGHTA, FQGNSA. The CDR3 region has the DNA TGTGCCAGCAGCCAGACAGGGTGGTACACCGGGGAGCTGTTTTTT. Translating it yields CASSQTGWYTGELFF.

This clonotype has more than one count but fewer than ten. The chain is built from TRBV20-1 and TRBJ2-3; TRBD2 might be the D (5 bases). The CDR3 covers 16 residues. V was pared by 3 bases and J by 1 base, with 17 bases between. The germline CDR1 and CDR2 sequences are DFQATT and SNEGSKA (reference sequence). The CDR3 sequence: CSARLSIGRGTDTQYF. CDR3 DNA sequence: TGCAGTGCTAGGCTCTCGATTGGGCGGGGCACAGATACGCAGTATTTT.

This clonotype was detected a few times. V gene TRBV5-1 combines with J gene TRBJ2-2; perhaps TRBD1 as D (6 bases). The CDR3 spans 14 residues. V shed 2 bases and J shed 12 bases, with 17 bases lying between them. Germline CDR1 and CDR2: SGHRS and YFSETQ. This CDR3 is CASSFDPGTRQLFF. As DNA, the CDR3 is TGCGCCAGCAGCTTCGACCCCGGGACAAGGCAGCTGTTTTTT. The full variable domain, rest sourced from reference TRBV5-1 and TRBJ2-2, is KAGVTQTPRYLIKTRGQQVTLSCSPISGHRSVSWYQQTPGQGLQFLFEYFSETQRNKGNFPGRFSGRQFSNSRSEMNVSTLELGDSALYLCASSFDPGTRQLFFGEGSRLTVL.

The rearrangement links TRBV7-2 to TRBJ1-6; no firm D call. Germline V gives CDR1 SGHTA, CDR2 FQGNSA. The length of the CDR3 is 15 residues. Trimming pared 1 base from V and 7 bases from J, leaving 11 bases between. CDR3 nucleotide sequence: TGTGCCAGCAGCTTAGTTCGGCCACCAAATTCACCCCTCCACTTT. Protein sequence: CASSLVRPPNSPLHF.